Below, 29 T cell receptor beta chains from the same sample are listed, as sequenced in a study of T cell clonotyping in hematopoietic cell transplantation. Profiled with immunoSEQ multiplex PCR; TCRdb holds only in-frame clones, not every one. The sample has fewer than 50,000 clones, around 94% seen once. Material for sequencing was peripheral blood mononuclear cells. Source of these receptors: a woman between 50 and 59 years old in good health. Some clones in this sample may be carry-over from other donors' samples.

The gene calls are TRBV6-1 and TRBJ1-3; D is perhaps TRBD1 (6 bases). The CDR3 has 14 amino acids. The V end lost 5 bases, the J end lost 3 bases, and 11 bases lay between the germline ends. CDR1 MNHNS and CDR2 SASEGT come from the germline V gene. The chain's CDR3 is CASSSGEGGNTIYF. In DNA form, the CDR3 reads TGTGCCAGCAGTTCAGGGGAGGGTGGAAACACCATATATTTT.

The chain is built from TRBV7-2 and TRBJ1-2, with D perhaps TRBD1 (6 bases). The CDR3 has 14 residues. V shed 5 bases and J shed 4 bases, with 14 bases lying between them. The germline V gene has CDR1 SGHTA and CDR2 FQGNSA. CDR3 bases: TGTGCCAGCAGCCCCTTGGGGGGGGCCTATGGCTACACCTTC. The encoded protein is CASSPLGGAYGYTF.

This clone was counted once. The rearrangement joins TRBV18 to TRBJ2-3; 7 bases fit TRBD1. Germline lookup yields CDR1 KGHSH and CDR2 LQKENI. The V gene end was trimmed by 1 base and the J gene end by 0 bases; junction bases not matched to a gene: 4. The length of the CDR3 is 16 residues. The CDR3 loop reads CASSPLRQGSTDTQYF. As DNA, the CDR3 is TGTGCCAGCTCACCACTTCGACAGGGAAGCACAGATACGCAGTATTTT. Complete variable domain (other parts from reference TRBV18 and TRBJ2-3): NAGVMQNPRHLVRRRGQEARLRCSPMKGHSHVYWYRQLPEEGLKFMVYLQKENIIDESGMPKERFSAEFPKEGPSILRIQQVVRGDSAAYFCASSPLRQGSTDTQYFGPGTRLTVL.

V and J are TRBV13 and TRBJ1-1, with a possible D match to TRBD1 (5 bases). Between the trimmed V and J ends, which lost 4 bases and 4 bases, there was a span of 13 bases. The CDR3 has 14 residues. Germline V gene data show CDR1 as PRHDT and CDR2 as FYEKMQ (reference sequence). The CDR3: CASSYRGRATEAFF. CDR3 nucleotides: TGTGCCAGCAGCTACCGGGGCAGGGCCACTGAAGCTTTCTTT. The full variable domain, its missing parts supplied by reference TRBV13 and TRBJ1-1, is AAGVIQSPRHLIKEKRETATLKCYPIPRHDTVYWYQQGPGQDPQFLISFYEKMQSDKGSIPDRFSAQQFSDYHSELNMSSLELGDSALYFCASSYRGRATEAFFGQGTRLTVV.

V gene TRBV5-1 combines with J gene TRBJ2-5; 9 positions match TRBD2. Looked up from germline, CDR1 is SGHRS and CDR2 is YFSETQ. Germline trimming cut 1 base from V and 1 base from J; bases unmatched to any gene: 5. The CDR3 has 16 residues. The CDR3 loop reads CASSLMAGGGQETQYF. The CDR3 DNA reads as TGCGCCAGCAGCTTGATGGCGGGAGGGGGCCAAGAGACCCAGTACTTC.

The chain has TRBV6-5 and TRBJ2-3; D may be TRBD1 or TRBD2 (5 bases each). Germline V lookup: CDR1 MNHEY, CDR2 SVGAGI. The CDR3 is 15 residues long. V was cut by 5 bases and J by 2 bases, with 14 bases left in between. In nucleotides, the CDR3 is TGTGCCAGCAGTAGCCGGGACGGGCACACAGATACGCAGTATTTT. Its translation is CASSSRDGHTDTQYF.

The V call is TRBV4-1, the J call TRBJ2-1; maybe TRBD2 (6 bases). V lost 0 bases, J lost 5 bases, and 11 bases lay in between. CDR1 MGHRA and CDR2 YSYEKL come from the germline V gene. The CDR3 loop spans 15 amino acids. This CDR3 reads CASSQEGGWDNEQFF. The CDR3 region has the DNA TGCGCCAGCAGCCAAGAGGGGGGATGGGACAATGAGCAGTTCTTC.

V usage is TRBV4-1 and J usage is TRBJ2-5; no clear D. The ends were cut back, 0 bases at V and 5 bases at J, with 13 bases in the middle. The CDR3 sequence is 15 residues long. CDR1 is MGHRA, CDR2 YSYEKL, per germline. Here the CDR3 reads CASSQDGDTRETQYF. CDR3 nucleotides: TGCGCCAGCAGCCAAGATGGGGATACGAGGGAGACCCAGTACTTC.

This sequence joins TRBV10-3 and TRBJ1-1, with a possible D match to TRBD1 (6 bases). Germline V CDR1 and CDR2: ENHRY, SYGVKD. V lost 2 bases and J lost 4, with 14 bases in between. The CDR3 loop spans 15 amino acids. This CDR3 is CAISEPLTGSTEAFF. As DNA, the CDR3 is TGTGCCATCAGTGAGCCGTTAACAGGGAGCACTGAAGCTTTCTTT.

V is TRBV7-8 and J is TRBJ2-6; TRBD2 is a possible D gene (5 bases). Germline V lookup: CDR1 SGHVS, CDR2 FQNEAQ. V was cut by 5 bases and J by 2 bases, with 13 bases left in between. The CDR3 is 16 residues long. CDR3 DNA sequence: TGTGCCAGCAGCCCTTCGCGGGTGGCTGGGGCCAACGTCCTGACTTTC. Encoded protein: CASSPSRVAGANVLTF.

This clone was seen more than once but under ten times. The DNA for the CDR3 is TGTGCCAGCAGTCTGGACAGGGCCTCCTACAATGAGCAGTTCTTC. It codes for CASSLDRASYNEQFF. This rearrangement joins TRBV6-1 to TRBJ2-1; 8 bases are shared with TRBD1. Germline V lookup: CDR1 MNHNS, CDR2 SASEGT. CDR3 length: 15 amino acids. V lost 5 bases and J lost 0; bases outside the gene matches: 3.

The chain's CDR3 is CASGGRVHEQYF. In nucleotides, the CDR3 is TGTGCCAGCGGCGGCAGGGTCCACGAGCAGTACTTC. This chain connects TRBV18 to TRBJ2-7, with D perhaps TRBD1 (5 bases). From germline, CDR1 is KGHSH and CDR2 LQKENI. The V end was cut by 8 bases, the J end by 5 bases, with 13 bases between. The CDR3 is made up of 12 amino acids.

J is TRBJ2-2 and V is TRBV7-6; D uncertain. The CDR3 contains 13 residues. Germline V gene lookup returns CDR1 SGHVS and CDR2 FNYEAQ. Trimming left V 2 bases short and J 5 bases short, with 6 bases between. The CDR3 coding sequence is TGTGCCAGCAGCTTATCAGAGACCGGGGAGCTGTTTTTT. This gives the protein CASSLSETGELFF.

The chain links TRBV2 to TRBJ1-1; D ambiguous. With 3 bases removed from V and 1 base from J, the gap between germline ends came to 6 bases. Germline CDR1 and CDR2: SNHLY and FYNNEI. This CDR3 has 13 amino acids. The CDR3 nucleotides read TGTGCCAGCAGTGATCCGGGGAACACTGAAGCTTTCTTT. Residues: CASSDPGNTEAFF.

This chain joins TRBV7-9 and TRBJ1-3, with D perhaps TRBD1 (6 bases). The length of the CDR3 is 18 residues. Trimming shortened V by 2 bases and J by 1 base, and 18 bases separated the two germline ends. The germline CDR1 and CDR2 sequences are SEHNR and FQNEAQ (reference sequence). This chain's CDR3 is CASSLSFVGGASGNTIYF. In DNA form, the CDR3 reads TGTGCCAGCAGCTTATCATTCGTGGGGGGCGCGTCTGGAAACACCATATATTTT. Full variable domain (missing parts from reference TRBV7-9 and TRBJ1-3): DTGVSQNPRHKITKRGQNVTFRCDPISEHNRLYWYRQTLGQGPEFLTYFQNEAQLEKSRLLSDRFSAERPKGSFSTLEIQRTEQGDSAMYLCASSLSFVGGASGNTIYFGEGSWLTVV.

The chain joins TRBV6-6 to TRBJ1-6; no definite D call. The CDR3 sequence is 15 residues long. Looked up from germline, CDR1 is MNHNY and CDR2 is SVGAGI (reference sequence). V was pared by 4 bases and J by 5 bases, with 12 bases between. CDR3: CASSFSQSNNSPLHF. In DNA, the CDR3 is TGTGCCAGCAGTTTCTCACAGTCCAATAATTCACCCCTCCACTTT.

J is TRBJ1-6 and V is TRBV5-6; maybe TRBD1 (6 bases). In germline, CDR1 is SGHDT, CDR2 YYEEEE. This CDR3 spans 14 amino acids. V lost 0 bases to trimming and J lost 10 bases, with 11 bases between them. The CDR3 spells CASSLVGQGSPLHF. Here the CDR3 DNA reads TGTGCCAGCAGCTTGGTGGGACAAGGGTCACCCCTCCACTTT.

The chain combines TRBV5-1 with TRBJ1-5; no reliable D call. The CDR3 spans 12 residues. From germline, CDR1 is SGHRS and CDR2 YFSETQ. The germline V and J ends were trimmed by 4 bases and 7 bases, with 9 bases remaining between them. The CDR3 loop reads CASSPDGQPQHF. The CDR3 DNA follows: TGCGCCAGCAGCCCGGACGGACAGCCCCAGCATTTT.

This chain connects TRBV4-3 to TRBJ2-1; 11 bases map to TRBD2. CDR1 is LGHNA and CDR2 is YSLEER in the germline V gene. V was clipped by 1 base and J by 6 bases; unmatched bases: 11. CDR3 size: 18 residues. For the CDR3, the DNA is TGCGCCAGCAGCCAAGTTGGGGGGGTACTAGCGGGGGCCAATGAGCAGTTCTTC. It encodes CASSQVGGVLAGANEQFF.

The chain uses TRBV19 and TRBJ1-5; possible D gene TRBD1, 6 bases. This CDR3 comprises 12 residues. The V gene lost 10 bases and the J gene lost 4 bases, with 11 bases spanning the gap. Germline V gene sequence: CDR1 LNHDA, CDR2 SQIVND (reference sequence). This CDR3 reads CATEGGNQPQHF. The CDR3 DNA follows: TGTGCCACCGAAGGGGGAAATCAGCCCCAGCATTTT.

This clone appeared once. The rearrangement links TRBV6-1 to TRBJ2-7; 7 positions match TRBD2. V shed 3 bases, J shed 7 bases, and the junction held 9 bases outside the gene matches. Germline CDR1 and CDR2: MNHNS and SASEGT. The CDR3 consists of 14 residues. CDR3 residues: CASSEGGEWMEQYF. DNA of the CDR3: TGTGCCAGCAGTGAGGGGGGGGAGTGGATGGAGCAGTACTTC.

This clone was seen a handful of times. This rearrangement joins TRBV27 to TRBJ1-5; D is unclear. V was cut by 6 bases and J by 3 bases, with 9 bases left in between. This CDR3 spans 13 amino acids. Germline assignment: CDR1 MNHEY and CDR2 SMNVEV (reference sequence). CDR3 residues: CASSLLDNQPQHF. CDR3 nucleotides: TGTGCCAGCAGCCTCCTGGACAATCAGCCCCAGCATTTT.

V is TRBV2 and J is TRBJ2-3, with TRBD2 matching 7 bases. The length of the CDR3 is 14 residues. The trim removed 2 bases at V and 2 bases at J, leaving 1 base unmatched. Germline values: CDR1 SNHLY, CDR2 FYNNEI. CDR3 loop: CASSELADTDTQYF. In DNA form, the CDR3 reads TGTGCCAGCAGTGAACTAGCGGACACAGATACGCAGTATTTT.

V usage is TRBV7-8 and J usage is TRBJ2-5; 9 bases are a match to TRBD1. The junction had 2 bases not matched to a gene; V was cut back by 4 bases and J by 5 bases. CDR1 is SGHVS, CDR2 FQNEAQ, per germline. This CDR3 region has 13 residues. CDR3 in DNA: TGTGCCAGCAGCTGGGACAGGGTGGAGACCCAGTACTTC. Its protein is CASSWDRVETQYF.

This chain links TRBV5-1 with TRBJ1-2; no firm D call. The CDR3 totals 14 residues. The V gene lost 0 bases and the J gene lost 0 bases, with 6 bases spanning the gap. CDR1 is SGHRS and CDR2 is YFSETQ in the germline V gene. In nucleotides, the CDR3 is TGCGCCAGCAGCTTGGCAGACCCTAACTATGGCTACACCTTC. It codes for CASSLADPNYGYTF.

The chain recombines TRBV6-6 with TRBJ2-5, with D unresolved. With 6 bases removed from V and 1 base from J, the gap between germline ends came to 12 bases. This CDR3 has 14 amino acids. CDR1 and CDR2 (germline): MNHNY, SVGAGI (reference sequence). The CDR3: CASSRSAAQETQYF. CDR3 bases: TGTGCCAGCAGCCGTTCTGCGGCCCAAGAGACCCAGTACTTC.

The chain uses TRBV11-2 and TRBJ1-2; D is possibly TRBD1 (6 bases). The CDR3 runs to 18 residues. The germline V and J ends were trimmed by 5 bases and 0 bases, with 22 bases remaining between them. Germline V lookup: CDR1 SGHAT, CDR2 FQNNGV. CDR3 loop: CASSKREARGPANYGYTF. The CDR3 DNA reads TGTGCCAGCAGCAAAAGAGAGGCCAGGGGACCTGCTAACTATGGCTACACCTTC.

The rearrangement uses TRBV4-1 and TRBJ2-5; D ambiguous. Germline V gives CDR1 MGHRA, CDR2 YSYEKL. There are 12 residues in the CDR3. V was cut by 0 bases and J by 5 bases, with 4 bases left in between. For the CDR3, the DNA is TGCGCCAGCAGCCAAGATCAGGAGACCCAGTACTTC. It encodes CASSQDQETQYF.

The V gene is TRBV2, the J gene TRBJ1-5, with 8 bases that match TRBD1. The germline gives CDR1 SNHLY, CDR2 FYNNEI. J gave up 0 bases and V 7 bases, and 11 bases lay outside the gene matches. This CDR3 is 17 amino acids long. The CDR3 nucleotides read TGTGCCAGCACCCGAAGACTGGACAGGGATAGCAATCAGCCCCAGCATTTT. Its protein is CASTRRLDRDSNQPQHF. Complete variable domain (other parts from reference TRBV2 and TRBJ1-5): EPEVTQTPSHQVTQMGQEVILRCVPISNHLYFYWYRQILGQKVEFLVSFYNNEISEKSEIFDDQFSVERPDGSNFTLKIRSTKLEDSAMYFCASTRRLDRDSNQPQHFGDGTRLSIL.